This entry is about one T cell receptor (beta chain). Its antigen is not identified. Clones were sequenced by immunoSEQ multiplex PCR, and TCRdb holds only the in-frame ones, with some missing. The sample holds about 2.3 million clones; about nine tenths are singletons and the top ten take roughly 0.34%. The CDR3 contains 14 residues. Trimming stripped 9 bases from V and 0 bases from J, with 9 bases between. Per the germline V gene, CDR1 is KGHSH and CDR2 is LQKENI. These data are taken from a study of shared clonotypes between healthy human individuals. The study's findings and limits: Richness estimates generally favored naive over memory subsets.

A split of CD4+ cells into CD45RA+ naive and CD45RA-negative memory subsets was performed. The gene calls are TRBV18 and TRBJ2-6; D gene uncertain. The receptor was isolated from a young man in good health. Some clones in this sample may be carry-over from other donors' samples. Sequencing input: naive CD4+ T cells from PBMCs. Subset of the sample: CD45RA+ positively selected. The CDR3 is CASSENSGANVLTF. The CDR3, as DNA: TGTGCCAGTTCCGAGAACTCTGGGGCCAACGTCCTGACTTTC.